Sequencing of this T cell receptor (beta chain) was carried out in a study of cytomegalovirus exposure and HLA in healthy donors. The CDR3 runs to 13 residues. Germline V CDR1 and CDR2: MNHGY, SAAAGT. The V segment lost 9 bases and the J segment 6 bases; nucleotides outside the gene matches: 9. A remark on this clone: Its target is unknown.

13 Jbeta primers and 60 Vbeta primers were used for the PCR. TCRdb keeps only in-frame clones here, not all; method: immunoSEQ multiplex PCR. The sample holds approximately 110,000 clones, about 74% seen once. The study's findings and limits: In an earlier analysis, about 90% or about 30%: the productive usage of most TCR beta V segments.

This receptor was identified in a man aged 30-40 years in good health and CMV-seropositive. The rearrangement links TRBV6-8 to TRBJ1-2; 8 bases are a match to TRBD1. Sequencing input: PBMCs. In nucleotides, the CDR3 is TGTGCCAGGAGACAGGGGCTTGGAAATGGCTACACCTTC. Its protein product is CARRQGLGNGYTF.